These 26 T cell receptor beta chains came from one sample sequenced in a study of T cell responses to AZD1222 COVID-19 vaccine. Sequencing used immunoSEQ multiplex PCR; TCRdb keeps in-frame clones, though not all of them. Among about 96,000 clones listed, roughly 90% were seen once. The specimen comprised peripheral blood, sampled on day 0 of AZD1222 vaccination. The receptors here all came from an adult in good health.

The V and J genes are TRBV10-3 and TRBJ1-5, with no clear D. The CDR3 length is 14 residues. Trimming pared 0 bases from V and 1 base from J, leaving 4 bases between. Germline V gene lookup returns CDR1 ENHRY and CDR2 SYGVKD. The CDR3 nucleotides are TGTGCCATCAGTGAGTCGGACAGCAATCAGCCCCAGCATTTT. The encoded protein is CAISESDSNQPQHF.

CDR3 DNA: TGTGCCAGCAGCTTAGATGGAGGATACCTCTACGAGCAGTACTTC. It encodes CASSLDGGYLYEQYF. The rearrangement links TRBV7-6 to TRBJ2-7; a weak D match, TRBD2 (5 bases). The CDR3 loop spans 15 amino acids. V was cut by 1 base and J by 3 bases, with 13 bases left in between. Germline loops: CDR1 SGHVS, CDR2 FNYEAQ.

The chain couples TRBV6-5 to TRBJ1-3; TRBD1 matches 9 bases. The CDR3 consists of 14 residues. Per the germline V gene, CDR1 is MNHEY and CDR2 is SVGAGI. V lost 7 bases and J lost 8; bases outside the gene matches: 9. CDR3: CASTQTGGWDTIYF. Written as DNA, the CDR3 is TGTGCCAGCACCCAGACAGGGGGGTGGGACACCATATATTTT.

As DNA, the CDR3 is TGCGCCAGCAGCTCCAGGGGGAGGCAAGAGACCCAGTACTTC. Protein: CASSSRGRQETQYF. V usage is TRBV5-1 and J usage is TRBJ2-5; TRBD1 might be the D (7 bases). This CDR3 contains 14 residues. V was pared by 3 bases and J by 2 bases, with 11 bases between. CDR1 and CDR2 from the germline V gene are SGHRS and YFSETQ.

The chain joins TRBV3-1 (or the pseudogene TRBV3-2) to TRBJ2-2; D may be TRBD1 or TRBD2 (6 bases each). CDR3 length: 16 amino acids. The germline CDR1 and CDR2 sequences are LGHDT and YNNKEL (reference sequence). Trimming cost V 3 bases and J 4 bases, with 15 bases left between them. The DNA for the CDR3 is TGTGCCAGCAGCCATTTCCCGGGGGCGGGCACCGGGGAGCTGTTTTTT. Translated: CASSHFPGAGTGELFF.

The chain carries TRBV20-1 and TRBJ2-1; D unresolved. This CDR3 is 11 amino acids long. The germline CDR1 and CDR2 sequences are DFQATT and SNEGSKA (reference sequence). The germline V and J ends were trimmed by 0 bases and 9 bases, with 6 bases remaining between them. The CDR3 DNA follows: TGCAGTGCTAGAGAGTACGCTGAGCAGTTCTTC. It codes for CSAREYAEQFF.

This clone was seen a handful of times. The rearrangement joins TRBV25-1 to TRBJ1-1, with TRBD1 identical over 8 bases. Germline CDR1 reads MGHDK; CDR2 reads SYGVNS. The length of the CDR3 is 13 residues. V lost 4 bases and J lost 8; bases outside the gene matches: 6. CDR3: CASSVPGQEEAFF. CDR3 nucleotides: TGTGCCAGCAGTGTCCCGGGACAGGAGGAAGCTTTCTTT.

The V and J genes are TRBV30 and TRBJ1-1; D is uncertain. Germline V gene sequence: CDR1 GTSNPN, CDR2 SVGIG (reference sequence). Trimming removed 2 bases from V and 11 bases from J, with 12 bases in between. The CDR3 has 11 amino acids. This chain's CDR3 is CAWSPRIPAFF. DNA of the CDR3: TGTGCCTGGAGTCCCCGGATCCCCGCTTTCTTT.

The chain has TRBV6-5 and TRBJ1-6; 9 bases align to TRBD1. Germline CDR1 MNHEY, CDR2 SVGAGI. J gave up 9 bases and V 0 bases, and 6 bases lay outside the gene matches. The CDR3 has 16 residues. CDR3 loop: CASSYSGTGPPSPLHF. CDR3 in DNA: TGTGCCAGCAGTTACTCCGGGACAGGGCCCCCTTCACCCCTCCACTTT.

The genes are TRBV5-1 and TRBJ2-1, with 7 bases matching TRBD2. The V gene end was trimmed by 3 bases and the J gene end by 7 bases; junction bases not matched to a gene: 13. This CDR3 contains 16 residues. From germline, CDR1 is SGHRS and CDR2 YFSETQ. DNA of the CDR3: TGCGCCAGCAGCTCCGGGAGGAGGCCCTCGGGGAATGAGCAGTTCTTC. Its protein product is CASSSGRRPSGNEQFF.

The V call is TRBV30, the J call TRBJ1-2; D unclear. Per germline, CDR1 GTSNPN and CDR2 SVGIG (reference sequence). The V and J ends lost 0 bases and 1 base respectively, with 6 bases between them. The CDR3 is made up of 13 amino acids. CDR3 sequence: CAWSVKLNYGYTF. CDR3 sequence (DNA): TGTGCCTGGAGTGTTAAACTTAACTATGGCTACACCTTC.

The chain couples TRBV2 to TRBJ1-5; 8 bases align to TRBD1. This CDR3 is built from 15 residues. The V gene's germline CDR1 is SNHLY and CDR2 FYNNEI. Trimming at V came to 0 bases and at J to 4 bases, leaving 2 bases not matched to a gene. The CDR3 region is CASSEAGQGNQPQHF. CDR3 nucleotides: TGTGCCAGCAGTGAAGCCGGACAGGGAAATCAGCCCCAGCATTTT.

The V call is TRBV12-1, the J call TRBJ2-3; TRBD2 is the table's D call, not checked against the DNA. TRBV12-1 is a recognized pseudogene. This CDR3 has 18 residues. CDR3 DNA: TGTGCCAGCAGCTTTGCGCGGCTGATTAGCGGGAGCACAGATACGCAGTATTTT. Translating it yields CASSFARLISGSTDTQYF.

This clone was seen a handful of times. CDR3 coding DNA: TGTGCCAGCAGTTCTCCCCCTGGGGCCAACGTCCTGACTTTC. This sequence encodes CASSSPPGANVLTF. The V and J genes are TRBV27 and TRBJ2-6; D remains ambiguous. This CDR3 is 14 amino acids long. Germline V gene lookup returns CDR1 MNHEY and CDR2 SMNVEV (reference sequence). The V and J ends lost 4 bases and 2 bases respectively, with 6 bases between them.

J is TRBJ2-1 and V is TRBV4-3, with TRBD1 matching 7 bases. Germline V gives CDR1 LGHNA, CDR2 YSLEER. The J segment lost 1 base and the V segment lost 0 bases, leaving 3 bases of the junction unmatched. This CDR3 spans 16 amino acids. The CDR3: CASSQDWGQSYNEQFF. CDR3 nucleotides: TGCGCCAGCAGCCAAGACTGGGGACAGTCCTACAATGAGCAGTTCTTC.

V gene TRBV7-6 combines with J gene TRBJ1-2, with D maybe TRBD1 (6 bases). The CDR3 contains 15 residues. The germline V gene has CDR1 SGHVS and CDR2 FNYEAQ. V lost 5 bases, J lost 0 bases, and 13 bases lay in between. DNA of the CDR3: TGTGCCAGCAGCCCCTTAGGGGGGGCTAACTATGGCTACACCTTC. This gives the protein CASSPLGGANYGYTF.

V usage is TRBV9 and J usage is TRBJ2-2; D unresolved. There are 16 residues in the CDR3. CDR1 SGDLS and CDR2 YYNGEE come from the germline V gene. Between the trimmed V and J ends, which lost 4 bases and 0 bases, there was a span of 13 bases. For the CDR3, the DNA is TGTGCCAGCAGCCCCCGAGGACGCTCGAACACCGGGGAGCTGTTTTTT. It translates to CASSPRGRSNTGELFF.

This chain uses TRBV11-3 with TRBJ2-1; maybe TRBD2 (6 bases). Germline CDR1 and CDR2: SGHNT and YENEEA. The CDR3 is 18 residues long. Trimming pared 4 bases from V and 0 bases from J, leaving 19 bases between. In DNA form, the CDR3 reads TGTGCCAGCAGCTCGGGGGTTTTCGCAGGAAGCTCCTACAATGAGCAGTTCTTC. This sequence encodes CASSSGVFAGSSYNEQFF.

This clone was counted only a few times. The gene calls are TRBV5-8 and TRBJ2-7; 10 bases align to TRBD2. Germline assignment: CDR1 SGHTS and CDR2 YDEGEE. Trimming took 0 bases from V and 5 from J; bases not matched to a gene: 5. The CDR3 runs to 15 residues. The CDR3 here is CASSLGLAGPHEQYF. The CDR3 coding sequence is TGTGCCAGCAGCTTGGGACTAGCGGGCCCCCACGAGCAGTACTTC.

This clone is a singleton in its sample. The chain has TRBV19 and TRBJ2-1; 14 bases map to TRBD2. This CDR3 is 15 amino acids long. V was clipped by 4 bases and J by 7 bases; unmatched bases: 3. The germline gives CDR1 LNHDA, CDR2 SQIVND (reference sequence). CDR3 DNA sequence: TGTGCCAGTAGTAGGGGACTAGCGGGAGAGAATGAGCAGTTCTTC. It yields the protein CASSRGLAGENEQFF.

The CDR3 sequence is CASTSEGKETQYF. CDR3 bases: TGTGCCAGCACTTCGGAGGGAAAAGAGACCCAGTACTTC. The gene calls are TRBV2 and TRBJ2-5; D perhaps matches TRBD2 (6 bases). Germline CDR1 is SNHLY and CDR2 is FYNNEI. Trimming took 7 bases from V and 3 from J, leaving 12 bases between them. The CDR3 runs to 13 residues.

The chain recombines TRBV9 with TRBJ2-1; 8 bases map to TRBD2. CDR1 SGDLS and CDR2 YYNGEE come from the germline V gene. The CDR3 is 16 residues long. Trimming removed 0 bases from V and 8 bases from J; junction bases left unmatched: 10. The DNA of the CDR3 is TGTGCCAGCAGCGTAGGAGGCGGGAGGTGGGCGTATGAGCAGTTCTTC. This codes for CASSVGGGRWAYEQFF.

V is TRBV5-8 and J is TRBJ2-7, with 7 bases that match TRBD2. CDR1 SGHTS and CDR2 YDEGEE come from the germline V gene. The CDR3 runs to 14 residues. V lost 4 bases, J lost 5 bases, and 9 bases stayed unmatched. In nucleotides, the CDR3 is TGTGCCAGCAGCACCTACACCGGGGGGAACGAGCAGTACTTC. It yields the protein CASSTYTGGNEQYF.

This rearrangement joins TRBV19 to TRBJ2-2, with D perhaps matching TRBD1 or TRBD2 (6 bases each). Germline-derived CDR1 and CDR2 are LNHDA and SQIVND (reference sequence). The CDR3 length is 13 residues. Between the trimmed V and J ends, which lost 8 bases and 5 bases, there was a span of 12 bases. CDR3 sequence reads: CASGWRGTGELFF. The CDR3 DNA reads as TGTGCCAGTGGGTGGAGGGGGACCGGGGAGCTGTTTTTT.

The CDR3 DNA follows: TGTGCCAGCAGTCACGAACGCGGCTACGAGCAGTACTTC. The encoded protein is CASSHERGYEQYF. The chain employs TRBV6-5 and TRBJ2-7; D gene unclear. Trimming took 5 bases from V and 3 from J, leaving 11 bases between them. CDR3 length equals 13 residues. Germline CDR1 and CDR2: MNHEY and SVGAGI.

The V call is TRBV13, the J call TRBJ2-7, with 9 bases matching TRBD1. Germline CDR1 and CDR2: PRHDT and FYEKMQ (reference sequence). The trim removed 2 bases at V and 7 bases at J, leaving 6 bases unmatched. This CDR3 comprises 14 residues. The CDR3 loop is CASSLTGGRGEQYF. The CDR3 nucleotides are TGTGCCAGCAGCTTAACAGGGGGCCGAGGGGAGCAGTACTTC.